A selection of T cell receptor beta chains follows, all from one sample in a study of blood T cell repertoires in COVID-19. The method was immunoSEQ multiplex PCR; TCRdb's version includes in-frame clones alone and lacks a portion of them. The sample records about 140,000 clones, around 81% being singletons. The material sequenced was peripheral blood. The receptor source for this set is a human donor in a cohort sampled during active COVID-19. Each CDR3 is given with its conserved first and last residue. Where a row states a size, it is once, few, many or the class of an expanded clone; other rows omit it.

j_gene | v_gene | len | abundance | CDR3aa
TRBJ2-3 | TRBV4-1 | 14 | - | CASRETGGTDTQYF
TRBJ2-1 | TRBV9 | 15 | - | CASSVMGSGFNEQFF
TRBJ1-2 | TRBV24-1 | 15 | - | CAIEGRDRGSYGYTF
TRBJ2-1 | TRBV10-1 | 19 | - | CASSDTGLAGPSSYNEQFF
TRBJ2-7 | TRBV29-1 | 13 | - | CSVAGLAGSEQYF
TRBJ2-2 | TRBV4-3 | 15 | once | CASSQDHKNTGELFF
TRBJ1-3 | TRBV19 | 16 | - | CASSRQASSSGNTIYF
TRBJ2-7 | TRBV9 | 15 | few | CASSVFETTGYEQYF
TRBJ2-5 | TRBV7-2 | 17 | many | CASSLPLGLAGGETQYF
TRBJ1-1 | TRBV29-1 | 14 | few | CSVNSGRLNTEAFF
TRBJ2-2 | TRBV11-1 | 15 | - | CASTSVAANTGELFF
TRBJ2-7 | TRBV19 | 15 | - | CASSPGTSGPWRQYF
TRBJ2-1 | TRBV18 | 14 | few | CASSPSRSYNEQFF
TRBJ2-2 | TRBV7-9 | 14 | - | CASSWAGRTGELFF
TRBJ2-2 | TRBV6-6 | 15 | - | CASSDGTGGVGELFF
TRBJ2-7 | TRBV12-5 | 12 | - | CASGQGGNEQYF
TRBJ2-1 | TRBV9 | 17 | - | CASSAFLADPSYNEQFF
TRBJ2-2 | TRBV19 | 17 | - | CASNRDRGPQDTGELFF
TRBJ2-5 | TRBV9 | 15 | - | CASSLEGVYGETQYF
TRBJ1-2 | TRBV6-1 | 16 | - | CASSEGWGQTLYGYTF
TRBJ2-7 | TRBV28 | 15 | - | CASTPQDSGHYEQYF
TRBJ2-7 | TRBV7-2 | 14 | - | CASSLGISPGEQYF
TRBJ2-3 | TRBV7-9 | 16 | - | CASSLVIAYSTDTQYF
TRBJ1-5 | TRBV19 | 16 | - | CASSTHTQGNNQPQHF
TRBJ2-3 | TRBV28 | 16 | once | CASSLGIAGVRDTQYF
TRBJ2-7 | TRBV5-1 | 16 | - | CASSRGGAGGSYEQYF
TRBJ2-1 | TRBV4-3 | 19 | - | CASSQVSWASGSSYNEQFF
TRBJ2-3 | TRBV6-5 | 14 | - | CASSFRGDTDTQYF
TRBJ2-7 | TRBV6-5 | 15 | few | CASSYVTGGGYEQYF
TRBJ2-7 | TRBV7-6 | 17 | - | CASSLEVAAQDPYEQYF
TRBJ2-7 | TRBV4-1 | 16 | - | CASSQDRSGGYYEQYF
TRBJ2-7 | TRBV5-1 | 18 | once | CASSSPTGGVAGVSEQYF
TRBJ2-5 | TRBV28 | 15 | - | CASSRRQVSGETQYF
TRBJ1-1 | TRBV5-4 | 16 | - | CASSLRRQGMNTEAFF
TRBJ1-2 | TRBV2 | 14 | - | CASSSYGTGDGYTF
TRBJ1-4 | TRBV5-6 | 16 | - | CASSLAGAGINEKLFF
TRBJ2-7 | TRBV4-1 | 18 | - | CASSQEFRGLAGVSEQYF
TRBJ2-7 | TRBV7-2 | 14 | - | CASSLGSGRYEQYF
TRBJ2-6 | TRBV5-4 | 18 | - | CASSVFGTSGSGANVLTF
TRBJ2-7 | TRBV28 | 14 | - | CASTVHPGAYEQYF
TRBJ2-1 | TRBV5-1 | 14 | - | CASSLGQLNNEQFF
TRBJ1-5 | TRBV18 | 18 | many | CASSPGAIEGRGNQPQHF